Below are 32 T cell receptor beta chains sequenced from a single sample in a study of patients and donors after allogeneic stem cell transplantation. TCRdb re-called the RT-PCR reads through MiXCR, storing one row per CDR3 protein. The sample comprises roughly 30,000 distinct CDR3 sequences, 6.5% to 7% of which are singletons, and roughly 36% rests with the top ten. Sequenced input: blood, either unsorted or a sorted T cell fraction (not recorded which). These receptors were taken from a human donor who was either an allogeneic HSCT recipient or a stem cell or donor lymphocyte infusion donor (not recorded which). It is not recorded whose cells these are; they may come from a transplant donor.

This clonotype was observed at least ten times. The chain has TRBV20-1 and TRBJ2-3; 12 bases are shared with TRBD2. The J segment lost 0 bases and the V segment lost 3 bases, leaving 7 bases of the junction unmatched. The CDR3 totals 17 residues. CDR1 and CDR2 (germline): DFQATT, SNEGSKA (reference sequence). CDR3 sequence: CSARTPGLAGSTDTQYF. CDR3 bases: TGCAGTGCTAGGACCCCAGGACTAGCGGGAAGCACAGATACGCAGTATTTT.

This clonotype occurred a few times. This rearrangement joins TRBV11-3 to TRBJ2-7; 7 positions agree with TRBD1. The CDR3 extends over 14 amino acids. Looked up from germline, CDR1 is SGHNT and CDR2 is YENEEA. The trim removed 1 base at V and 4 bases at J, leaving 4 bases unmatched. In DNA form, the CDR3 reads TGTGCCAGCAGCTTAGGTCCCAGGGGGTACGAGCAGTACTTC. Encoded protein: CASSLGPRGYEQYF.

This clonotype occurred many times. V gene TRBV19 combines with J gene TRBJ1-1, with 7 bases lining up with TRBD1. The V and J ends lost 4 bases and 4 bases, in that order; junction bases with no gene match: 6. This CDR3 has 14 residues. In germline, CDR1 is LNHDA, CDR2 SQIVND (reference sequence). In DNA form, the CDR3 reads TGTGCCAGTAGTACGAACAGGGGTAGCACTGAAGCTTTCTTT. It specifies CASSTNRGSTEAFF.

CDR3 amino acids: CAIRTGSGTDTQYF. The CDR3 bases are TGTGCCATCAGGACAGGGTCAGGGACAGATACGCAGTATTTT. This chain uses TRBV10-3 with TRBJ2-3, with 7 bases matching TRBD1. With V trimmed by 6 bases and J by 3 bases, 6 bases remained unmatched. Germline CDR1 reads ENHRY; CDR2 reads SYGVKD. CDR3 length: 14 residues.

Comment on this clonotype: This may be a read error: a much more frequent sequence differs by one nucleotide. The conserved final phenylalanine or tryptophan is absent from the CDR3, which likely points to a read error. The CDR3 reads CASSVVPTNQPQHI. The DNA for the CDR3 is TGTGCCAGCAGCGTAGTCCCCACCAATCAGCCCCAGCATATT. The chain links TRBV9 to TRBJ1-5, with D uncertain. The V gene lost 0 bases and the J gene lost 3 bases, with 7 bases spanning the gap. Germline CDR1 and CDR2: SGDLS and YYNGEE. The CDR3 contains 14 residues.

In its sample, this clonotype was seen many times. The chain recombines TRBV11-2 with TRBJ1-2, with D uncertain. The germline V and J ends were trimmed by 1 base and 8 bases, with 14 bases remaining between them. The CDR3 length is 14 residues. The germline V gene has CDR1 SGHAT and CDR2 FQNNGV. The CDR3 loop is CASSLGQAGEGYTF. In DNA, the CDR3 is TGTGCCAGCAGCTTAGGCCAGGCCGGAGAGGGCTACACCTTC.

This clonotype was seen more than once but under ten times. The chain recombines TRBV12-3 or TRBV12-4 with TRBJ1-2, with D hard to call. V lost 2 bases to trimming and J lost 6 bases, with 13 bases between them. The CDR3 totals 14 residues. The CDR3 here is CASSLIPNYDGYTF. CDR3 nucleotide sequence: TGTGCCAGCAGTTTAATACCGAACTACGATGGCTACACCTTC.

This clonotype was seen at least ten times. This chain connects TRBV29-1 to TRBJ2-5, with 8 bases matching TRBD1. CDR3 length equals 12 residues. The V gene end was trimmed by 6 bases and the J gene end by 4 bases; junction bases not matched to a gene: 4. CDR1 and CDR2 from the germline V gene are SQVTM and ANQGSEA. The DNA of the CDR3 is TGCAGCGTCCTCGACAGGGGAGAGACCCAGTACTTC. Protein: CSVLDRGETQYF.

The sample holds many counts of this clonotype. The chain is built from TRBV10-3 and TRBJ1-2, with D maybe TRBD1 (6 bases). CDR1 is ENHRY, CDR2 SYGVKD, per germline. V shed 3 bases and J shed 6 bases, with 17 bases lying between them. CDR3 length: 15 residues. The CDR3 bases are TGTGCCATCAGTGATCCAGGGGCGGGAGGGGATGGCTACACCTTC. Its translation is CAISDPGAGGDGYTF.

This clonotype was detected ten times or more. The gene calls are TRBV7-9 and TRBJ2-1; D remains unclear. The CDR3 has 14 residues. The V end lost 5 bases, the J end lost 0 bases, and 8 bases lay between the germline ends. The germline CDR1 and CDR2 sequences are SEHNR and FQNEAQ (reference sequence). The CDR3 sequence is CASSPPASYNEQFF. As DNA, the CDR3 is TGTGCCAGCAGCCCCCCTGCCTCCTACAATGAGCAGTTCTTC.

This clonotype was detected only a few times. This chain's CDR3 is CASSLDLGNTGELFF. In nucleotides, the CDR3 is TGTGCCAGCAGCCTCGACCTAGGGAACACCGGGGAGCTGTTTTTT. The chain combines TRBV5-4 with TRBJ2-2; D gene unclear. The CDR3 extends over 15 amino acids. CDR1 is SGHNT, CDR2 YYREEE, per germline (reference sequence). Deletions cut 4 bases from V and 1 base from J, with 11 bases between. The full variable domain, its missing parts supplied by reference TRBV5-4 and TRBJ2-2, is ETGVTQSPTHLIKTRGQQVTLRCSSQSGHNTVSWYQQALGQGPQFIFQYYREEENGRGNFPPRFSGLQFPNYSSELNVNALELDDSALYLCASSLDLGNTGELFFGEGSRLTVL.

This clonotype occurred many times. The genes are TRBV25-1 and TRBJ2-5; D remains unclear. Germline-derived CDR1 and CDR2 are MGHDK and SYGVNS. The V gene lost 3 bases and the J gene lost 3 bases, with 11 bases spanning the gap. CDR3 length: 14 residues. The CDR3 spells CASSDPGTEETQYF. The CDR3 coding sequence is TGTGCCAGCAGTGACCCGGGTACCGAAGAGACCCAGTACTTC.

By share of the sample, this clonotype is medium-sized (0.01 to 0.1%). The V gene is TRBV30, the J gene TRBJ2-1; 10 bases match TRBD1. The germline V gene has CDR1 GTSNPN and CDR2 SVGIG (reference sequence). The CDR3 length is 13 residues. In DNA form, the CDR3 reads TGTGCATTCGGGACAGGGGATTACAATGAGCAGTTCTTC. This encodes CAFGTGDYNEQFF.

This clonotype has ten or more counts. The chain uses TRBV10-3 and TRBJ2-7, with D perhaps TRBD1 (5 bases). The V gene lost 6 bases and the J gene lost 3 bases, with 6 bases spanning the gap. The V gene's germline CDR1 is ENHRY and CDR2 SYGVKD. The CDR3 totals 11 residues. The CDR3 reads CAISQGYEQYF. The CDR3 DNA is TGTGCCATCAGCCAGGGCTACGAGCAGTACTTC.

The chain carries TRBV9 and TRBJ1-2; TRBD1 is a possible D gene (6 bases). This CDR3 comprises 15 residues. In germline, CDR1 is SGDLS, CDR2 YYNGEE. V lost 0 bases and J lost 6, with 15 bases in between. CDR3 in DNA: TGTGCCAGCAGCGTAGTAGGGCAGGGGCTCGATGGCTACACCTTC. Its translation: CASSVVGQGLDGYTF.

This clonotype was observed a few times. The J gene is TRBJ2-7, the V gene TRBV28; TRBD1 is a possible D gene (6 bases). The CDR3 contains 11 residues. Germline CDR1 is MDHEN and CDR2 is SYDVKM. Between the trimmed V and J ends, which lost 6 bases and 5 bases, there was a span of 8 bases. The CDR3 region is CASRSGDEQYF. The CDR3 nucleotides read TGTGCCAGCAGGTCAGGGGACGAGCAGTACTTC.

The rearrangement uses TRBV6-2 or TRBV6-3 and TRBJ2-5, with TRBD2 identical over 10 bases. Germline V lookup: CDR1 MNHEY, CDR2 SVGEGT. J lost 3 bases, V lost 6 bases, and 7 bases had no gene match. There are 15 residues in the CDR3. The CDR3 coding sequence is TGTGCCAGCAGCCGACCCGGACTAGCGGAAGAGACCCAGTACTTC. It is translated as CASSRPGLAEETQYF.

The V call is TRBV15, the J call TRBJ2-7, with D uncertain. The germline CDR1 and CDR2 sequences are LNHNV and YYDKDF (reference sequence). The CDR3 runs 13 residues. The ends were cut back, 1 base at V and 2 bases at J, with 6 bases in the middle. CDR3 DNA sequence: TGTGCCACCAGCAGAGGGCAGACCTACGAGCAGTACTTC. Amino acids: CATSRGQTYEQYF. Full variable domain (missing parts from reference TRBV15 and TRBJ2-7): DAMVIQNPRYQVTQFGKPVTLSCSQTLNHNVMYWYQQKSSQAPKLLFHYYDKDFNNEADTPDNFQSRRPNTSFCFLDIRSPGLGDTAMYLCATSRGQTYEQYFGPGTRLTVT.

This clonotype was found many times. V is TRBV18 and J is TRBJ2-7, with TRBD1 identical over 7 bases. CDR3 length: 15 residues. Germline loops: CDR1 KGHSH, CDR2 LQKENI. V was clipped by 2 bases and J by 2 bases; unmatched bases: 6. The CDR3 region is CASSPSGTVTYEQYF. CDR3 coding DNA: TGTGCCAGCTCACCATCCGGGACAGTAACCTACGAGCAGTACTTC.

With respect to this clonotype: A much larger clonotype is one base distant, so this may be a read error. The chain joins TRBV5-6 to TRBJ2-5, with D maybe TRBD2 (7 bases). CDR1 SGHDT and CDR2 YYEEEE come from the germline V gene. This CDR3 has 15 amino acids. The ends were cut back, 3 bases at V and 3 bases at J, with 15 bases in the middle. CDR3 DNA: TGTGCCAGCAGCTACGAGGCGGGGGCAGAAGAGACCCAGTACTTC. Its protein product is CASSYEAGAEETQYF.

This clonotype is labeled medium-sized. This chain's CDR3 is CASSQVLVGTNTEAFF. CDR3 DNA sequence: TGTGCCAGCAGCCAAGTTTTAGTGGGTACGAACACTGAAGCTTTCTTT. V is TRBV3-1 and J is TRBJ1-1, with D unresolved. Trimming cost V 1 base and J 1 base, with 13 bases left between them. CDR3 size: 16 residues. In germline, CDR1 is LGHDT, CDR2 YNNKEL (reference sequence).

This clonotype was seen repeatedly, ten times or more. The chain couples TRBV18 to TRBJ1-4; 7 bases align to TRBD1. After removal of 7 bases from V and 5 bases from J, the junction contained 4 bases not matched to a gene. This CDR3 has 13 residues. Germline-derived CDR1 and CDR2 are KGHSH and LQKENI. CDR3 sequence reads: CASYRGPNEKLFF. Here the CDR3 DNA reads TGTGCCAGCTACAGGGGACCGAATGAAAAACTGTTTTTT. Supplemented by reference TRBV18 and TRBJ1-4, the full variable domain reads NAGVMQNPRHLVRRRGQEARLRCSPMKGHSHVYWYRQLPEEGLKFMVYLQKENIIDESGMPKERFSAEFPKEGPSILRIQQVVRGDSAAYFCASYRGPNEKLFFGSGTQLSVL.

This clonotype appeared many times. This chain connects TRBV12-5 to TRBJ2-7; TRBD2 matches at 12 bases. With V trimmed by 4 bases and J by 7 bases, 5 bases remained unmatched. The CDR3 runs 14 residues. The V gene's germline CDR1 is LGHNT and CDR2 FRNRAP. The CDR3 DNA reads as TGTGCTAGTGGTTCAAGACTAGCGGGAGTGGAGCAGTACTTC. Amino acids: CASGSRLAGVEQYF.

This clonotype has ten or more counts. V usage is TRBV20-1 and J usage is TRBJ2-3; possibly TRBD2 for D (7 bases). The CDR3 totals 14 residues. Germline V gives CDR1 DFQATT, CDR2 SNEGSKA (reference sequence). V was shortened by 6 bases and J by 2 bases, with 15 bases between the two germline ends. This chain's CDR3 is CSAISGTNTDTQYF. The CDR3 coding sequence is TGCAGTGCAATAAGCGGGACAAACACAGATACGCAGTATTTT.

This clonotype was seen ten or more times. V and J are TRBV12-3 or TRBV12-4 and TRBJ1-1, with a weak D call TRBD1 (6 bases). CDR3 length: 15 residues. Trimming took 6 bases from V and 1 from J, leaving 15 bases between them. DNA of the CDR3: TGTGCCAGCAGCCTGAGAACAGGGAGGAACACTGAAGCTTTCTTT. Amino acids: CASSLRTGRNTEAFF.

This clonotype was recorded at least ten times. V gene TRBV21-1 combines with J gene TRBJ2-7. TRBV21-1 is assigned pseudogene status. The CDR3 length is 14 residues. The CDR3: CASSNRPAAYEQYF. CDR3 DNA: TGTGCCAGCAGCAACAGGCCGGCGGCATACGAGCAGTACTTC.

This clonotype was seen only once. Given a much more abundant clone one base away, this may be a read error. V is TRBV6-6 and J is TRBJ1-6, with TRBD1 as a possible D gene (5 bases). Germline V lookup: CDR1 MNHNY, CDR2 SVGAGI (reference sequence). The CDR3 is made up of 16 amino acids. The CDR3 loop is CGSSNRAGSSNSPLHF. The DNA of the CDR3 is TGTGGCAGCAGTAACCGGGCAGGGAGCAGTAATTCACCCCTCCACTTT.

Turning to this clonotype: Possible read error: a much larger clone is one base away. The V call is TRBV18, the J call TRBJ2-1, with no clear D. The CDR3 runs to 13 residues. V lost 3 bases and J 7 bases, leaving 10 bases between the germline ends. Germline V gene lookup returns CDR1 KGHSH and CDR2 LQKENI. CDR3 bases: TGTGCCAGCTCACCGAGGCTGGCGAATGAGCAGTTCTTC. This gives the protein CASSPRLANEQFF.

Of note for this clonotype: This could be a read error, since a much larger clone is one nucleotide away. The chain links TRBV28 to TRBJ1-6; D remains unclear. Trimming left V 6 bases short and J 3 bases short, with 18 bases between. Germline V gene sequence: CDR1 MDHEN, CDR2 SYDVKM. The CDR3 totals 17 residues. CDR3 loop: CASRAGSRRDYNSPLHF. CDR3 nucleotide sequence: TGTGCCAGCAGAGCGGGATCCCGACGGGACTATAATTCACCCCTCCACTTT.

This clonotype was seen a few times. The rearrangement links TRBV9 to TRBJ2-3, with TRBD1 matching over 8 bases. The germline gives CDR1 SGDLS, CDR2 YYNGEE. V lost 7 bases and J lost 2; bases outside the gene matches: 6. CDR3 length: 14 amino acids. CDR3 in amino acids: CASSQGAPTDTQYF. The CDR3 nucleotides read TGTGCCAGCTCCCAGGGGGCACCCACAGATACGCAGTATTTT. Full variable domain (outside the CDR3, taken from reference TRBV9 and TRBJ2-3): DSGVTQTPKHLITATGQRVTLRCSPRSGDLSVYWYQQSLDQGLQFLIQYYNGEERAKGNILERFSAQQFPDLHSELNLSSLELGDSALYFCASSQGAPTDTQYFGPGTRLTVL.

In this sample, this clonotype turned up many times. V is TRBV12-3 or TRBV12-4 and J is TRBJ2-1, with 10 nucleotides matching TRBD1. Trimming took 6 bases from V and 2 from J; bases not matched to a gene: 4. CDR3 size: 15 residues. CDR3 loop: CASRLGQGAYNEQFF. The CDR3 DNA is TGTGCCAGCAGACTCGGACAGGGGGCCTACAATGAGCAGTTCTTC.

This clonotype was detected a few times. CDR3 region: CASSLNPGAGVGNEQFF. The CDR3, as DNA: TGTGCCAGCAGCTTAAATCCGGGTGCGGGAGTGGGAAATGAGCAGTTCTTC. The gene calls are TRBV7-3 and TRBJ2-1; 7 bases align to TRBD2. J was trimmed by 7 bases and V by 1 base; bases with no gene match: 13. Germline-derived CDR1 and CDR2 are SGHTA and FQGTGA. The CDR3 loop spans 17 amino acids.